Sequencing of this TCR beta chain was carried out in a study of cytomegalovirus exposure and HLA in healthy donors. Study results and limitations: Presence/absence analysis assumed near-uniform sequencing depth across donors.

Germline V gene data show CDR1 as SNHLY and CDR2 as FYNNEI. The CDR3 length is 15 residues. V lost 3 bases and J lost 3; bases outside the gene matches: 3. This PCR relied on a set of 60 Vbeta primers and 13 Jbeta primers. Profiling relied on immunoSEQ multiplex PCR, and the TCRdb table lists in-frame clones only, not all of them. The sample includes approximately 80,000 clones, about 77% of them seen just once. This clone turned up a few times. Its antigen is undetermined. This receptor was taken from a male donor in good health and CMV-seropositive. The sequenced sample was PBMCs. The V call is TRBV2, the J call TRBJ1-5, with 9 bases that match TRBD1. CDR3 residues: CASSDRTGANQPQHF. The CDR3 DNA follows: TGTGCCAGCAGTGACCGGACAGGGGCCAATCAGCCCCAGCATTTT.